The 3 T cell receptor beta chains presented below share a single source sample, sequenced in a study of blood T cell repertoires in COVID-19. This table comes from immunoSEQ multiplex PCR, and its TCRdb copy is limited to in-frame clones, with some not included. The sample shows a few hundred thousand clones, roughly 89% of them seen only once. The sequenced sample was PBMCs or T cells enriched from blood (not recorded which). The receptors stem from a woman in her forties or fifties who had been exposed to COVID-19.

J is TRBJ1-1 and V is TRBV4-1; D is possibly TRBD1 (5 bases). Per the germline V gene, CDR1 is MGHRA and CDR2 is YSYEKL. CDR3 length: 13 amino acids. The V end was cut by 8 bases, the J end by 5 bases, with 15 bases between. DNA of the CDR3: TGCGCCAGCGCTCAGGGAGGCATAACTGAAGCTTTCTTT. It specifies CASAQGGITEAFF.

The chain carries TRBV27 and TRBJ2-7, with 7 bases identical to TRBD1. Germline trimming cut 4 bases from V and 4 bases from J; bases unmatched to any gene: 7. Germline V CDR1 and CDR2: MNHEY, SMNVEV (reference sequence). The CDR3 is 14 amino acids. The CDR3 nucleotides read TGTGCCAGCAGTTACTCCGGGACAGATTACGAGCAGTACTTC. Residues: CASSYSGTDYEQYF.

The chain is built from TRBV19 and TRBJ2-5, with 9 bases fitting TRBD2. Trimming at V came to 1 base and at J to 4 bases, leaving 7 bases not matched to a gene. The CDR3 length is 16 residues. Germline lookup yields CDR1 LNHDA and CDR2 SQIVND (reference sequence). The CDR3 DNA is TGTGCCAGTAGTATAGTAAGCGGGGGGAGGGTAGAGACCCAGTACTTC. Translating gives CASSIVSGGRVETQYF.